The clone carrying this T cell receptor beta chain has just a few counts. As yet, its antigen is unknown. The data originate from a study of cytomegalovirus exposure and HLA in healthy donors. The PCR ran on 60 Vbeta and 13 Jbeta primers. Sequencing was performed with immunoSEQ multiplex PCR; in TCRdb, only in-frame clones are kept and a portion is missing. The table has 65,000 to 85,000 clones, under 80% seen once. Broader study findings: Earlier findings revealed that most TCR beta V segments proved productive either about 87% or about 30% of the time. In a later analysis, V- and J-gene trimming of beta chains associated with a DCLRE1C missense variant, replicated independently. Upon later analysis, TCR association rates were observed to vary by HLA locus, being highest for DRB1 and lowest for HLA-C. An analysis was carried out later, and it reportedly showed fewer N-insertions in an Asian-associated ancestry cluster than the roughly 670-donor mean.

This clonotype originated in a man aged 55 to 70 in good health and CMV-seropositive. Source material: PBMCs.

The CDR3 coding sequence is TGTGCCTGGAGTGAAGGGGGGGGAACTGAAGCTTTCTTT. This encodes CAWSEGGGTEAFF. The chain has TRBV30 and TRBJ1-1; a possible D gene is TRBD1 (6 bases). Trimming stripped 1 base from V and 5 bases from J, with 11 bases between. This CDR3 is built from 13 residues. Per germline, CDR1 GTSNPN and CDR2 SVGIG (reference sequence).